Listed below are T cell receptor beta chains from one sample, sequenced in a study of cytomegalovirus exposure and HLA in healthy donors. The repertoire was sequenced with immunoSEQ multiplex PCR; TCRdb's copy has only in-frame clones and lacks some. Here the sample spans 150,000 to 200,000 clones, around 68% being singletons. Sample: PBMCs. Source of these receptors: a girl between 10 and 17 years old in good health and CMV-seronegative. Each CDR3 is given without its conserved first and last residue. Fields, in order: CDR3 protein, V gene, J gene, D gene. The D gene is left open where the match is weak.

cdr3_aa: ASGGTGNTGELF
v_call: TRBV21-1
j_call: TRBJ2-2
d_call: NA

cdr3_aa: ASSPGQGLDTEAF
v_call: TRBV5-6
j_call: TRBJ1-1
d_call: TRBD1

cdr3_aa: ASSFSQRETYEQY
v_call: TRBV28
j_call: TRBJ2-7
d_call: NA

cdr3_aa: AWTQGGGKLF
v_call: TRBV30
j_call: TRBJ1-4
d_call: NA

cdr3_aa: ASNRGADTQY
v_call: TRBV2
j_call: TRBJ2-3
d_call: NA

cdr3_aa: ASSDRGYTGELF
v_call: TRBV27
j_call: TRBJ2-2
d_call: TRBD1

cdr3_aa: ASSFSGQGDTQY
v_call: TRBV7-9
j_call: TRBJ2-3
d_call: TRBD1

cdr3_aa: ASSSPAGTPNTGELF
v_call: TRBV7-3
j_call: TRBJ2-2
d_call: NA

cdr3_aa: ASSSLPGTDYGYT
v_call: TRBV9
j_call: TRBJ1-2
d_call: TRBD1

cdr3_aa: ASANGETQY
v_call: TRBV6-5
j_call: TRBJ2-5
d_call: NA

cdr3_aa: ASDLPNEGVDYGYT
v_call: TRBV12-5
j_call: TRBJ1-2
d_call: NA

cdr3_aa: ASSVDGASSYNEQF
v_call: TRBV9
j_call: TRBJ2-1
d_call: NA

cdr3_aa: ASSWTGGANSPLH
v_call: TRBV5-4
j_call: TRBJ1-6
d_call: TRBD1

cdr3_aa: ASSWGGTITDTQY
v_call: TRBV5-6
j_call: TRBJ2-3
d_call: TRBD2